This record looks at one T cell receptor beta chain sequence and its context. Nominally healthy donors were sampled, though unrecorded immune exposures were likely. The PCR made use of 60 Vbeta and 13 Jbeta primers. Here immunoSEQ multiplex PCR was the method, and the copy in TCRdb shows in-frame clones only, minus some. The sample has 100,000 to 150,000 clones, around three quarters seen once. The V and J ends lost 2 bases and 1 base respectively, with 12 bases between them. This CDR3 region has 15 residues. CDR1 is SGHRS, CDR2 YFSETQ, per germline. These data belong to a study of cytomegalovirus exposure and HLA in healthy donors. Study-level background: Within an early data release were 80 million to 90 million unique TCRs drawn from HLA-typed donors.

Sequencing was performed on PBMCs. This sequence was found in a man aged 30 to 39 in good health and CMV-seropositive. The chain links TRBV5-1 to TRBJ1-1; D remains unclear. The CDR3, as DNA: TGCGCCAGCAGCTTAGGTGGGCCGTCGAACACTGAAGCTTTCTTT. Translating it yields CASSLGGPSNTEAFF.